This TCR beta chain stems from a study of cytomegalovirus exposure and HLA in healthy donors. This clone was recorded only once. The antigen remains unidentified. After removal of 2 bases from V and 2 bases from J, the junction contained 3 bases not matched to a gene. Germline V lookup: CDR1 GTSNPN, CDR2 SVGIG (reference sequence). The CDR3 consists of 14 residues. The study's findings and limits: The authors excluded some V segments, including TRBV6-2 and TRBV6-3, as indistinguishable.

With 60 Vbeta and 13 Jbeta primers, the PCR was carried out. Only in-frame clones appear in the TCRdb table, and some are missing; sequencing was by immunoSEQ multiplex PCR. Of about 150,000 clones listed, around 79% are singletons. The sequenced material came from PBMCs. This rearrangement joins TRBV30 to TRBJ2-1, with 7 bases fitting TRBD2. This TCR was sampled from a man aged 35 to 55 in good health and CMV-seropositive. CDR3 sequence reads: CAWSRTSAYNEQFF. CDR3 nucleotide sequence: TGTGCCTGGAGTAGAACTAGCGCCTACAATGAGCAGTTCTTC. Using reference TRBV30 and TRBJ2-1 for the parts outside the CDR3, the full variable domain is SQTIHQWPATLVQPVGSPLSLECTVEGTSNPNLYWYRQAAGRGLQLLFYSVGIGQISSEVPQNLSASRPQDRQFILSSKKLLLSDSGFYLCAWSRTSAYNEQFFGPGTRLTVL.